This TCR beta chain came from a study of blood T cell repertoires in COVID-19. Study as a whole: Some COVID-19 samples were acute and others convalescent; all came from the United States, Italy and Spain.

A remark on this clone: This CDR3 is also generated by other DNA sequences in the sample.

CDR3 length equals 14 residues. CDR1 and CDR2 (germline): ENHRY, SYGVKD. Trimming removed 3 bases from V and 4 bases from J, with 12 bases in between. Using immunoSEQ multiplex PCR, the repertoire was profiled, and TCRdb retains in-frame clones only, with some absent. The table records roughly 190,000 clones, about 81% of them present only once. In assigning cohorts, the study relied on participant-reported clinical history. Two negative PCRs, clearance, or symptom resolution characterized the recovered Cohort 3 donors. Specimen: PBMCs or T cells enriched from blood (not recorded which). J is TRBJ1-1 and V is TRBV10-3; D perhaps matches TRBD1 (6 bases). The clonotype was recovered from a woman aged 25 to 39 who had recovered from COVID-19. The CDR3 DNA reads as TGTGCCATCAGTGAAGGGCAGGGGATCACTGAAGCTTTCTTT. It translates to CAISEGQGITEAFF.